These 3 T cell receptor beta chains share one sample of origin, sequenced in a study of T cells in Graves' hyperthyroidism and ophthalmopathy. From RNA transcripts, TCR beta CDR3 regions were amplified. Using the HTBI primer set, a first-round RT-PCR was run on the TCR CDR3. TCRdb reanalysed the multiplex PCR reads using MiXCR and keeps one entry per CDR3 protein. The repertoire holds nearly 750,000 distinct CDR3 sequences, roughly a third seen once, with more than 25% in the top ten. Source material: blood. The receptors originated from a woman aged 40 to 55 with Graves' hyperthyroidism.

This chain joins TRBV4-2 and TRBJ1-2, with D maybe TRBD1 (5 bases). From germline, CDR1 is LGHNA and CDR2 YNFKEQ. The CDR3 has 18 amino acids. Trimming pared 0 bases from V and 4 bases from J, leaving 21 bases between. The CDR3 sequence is CASSQDRAGKFKAYGYTF. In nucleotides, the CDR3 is TGTGCCAGCAGCCAAGACCGGGCAGGGAAGTTTAAAGCCTATGGCTACACCTTC.

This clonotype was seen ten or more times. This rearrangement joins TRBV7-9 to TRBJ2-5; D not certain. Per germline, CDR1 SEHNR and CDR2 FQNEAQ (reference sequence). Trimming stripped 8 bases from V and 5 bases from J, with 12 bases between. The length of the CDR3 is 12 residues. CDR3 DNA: TGTGCCAGCGGCCTTAGTAGGGAGACCCAGTACTTC. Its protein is CASGLSRETQYF. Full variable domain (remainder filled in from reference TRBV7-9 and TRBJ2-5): DTGVSQNPRHKITKRGQNVTFRCDPISEHNRLYWYRQTLGQGPEFLTYFQNEAQLEKSRLLSDRFSAERPKGSFSTLEIQRTEQGDSAMYLCASGLSRETQYFGPGTRLLVL.

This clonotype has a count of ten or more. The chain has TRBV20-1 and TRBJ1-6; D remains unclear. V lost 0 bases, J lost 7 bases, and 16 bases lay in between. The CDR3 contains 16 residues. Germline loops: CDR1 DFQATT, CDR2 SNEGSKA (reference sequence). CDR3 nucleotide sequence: TGCAGTGCTAGAGATATCGGGGTAGGAGGGAATTCACCCCTCCACTTT. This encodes CSARDIGVGGNSPLHF.